These 7 T cell receptor beta chains came from one sample sequenced in a study of cytomegalovirus exposure and HLA in healthy donors (dated 2017 in TCRdb). Libraries came from the immunoSEQ multiplex PCR assay. For the multiplex PCR, a mixture combining 60 forward primers for TCR Vbeta segments and 13 reverse primers for TCR Jbeta segments was used. The immuneACCESS repertoire file appears here via TCRdb, limited to in-frame rearrangements. These files lack a portion of the clones; in checked studies, under half of the deficit traces to unresolved V genes, and the cause of the others is not known. A total of 150,000 to 200,000 clones appear in this sample, 75% to 80% of them only once. The leading ten clones occupy 6.3% of the sample. The sample was PBMCs. The source is a man aged 40-49 years in good health and CMV-seropositive.

This clone occurred a few times. V is TRBV5-1 and J is TRBJ2-5; maybe TRBD2 (6 bases). The end of the DNA aligns better with TRBJ2-7, so the J call may be wrong. The CDR3 is 16 amino acids. Germline CDR1 SGHRS, CDR2 YFSETQ. In nucleotides, the CDR3 is TGCGCCAGCAGCTTGGGGGGCGGGGACCACTCCTACGAGCAGTACTTC. The encoded protein is CASSLGGGDHSYEQYF.

This clone was counted a single time. The V call is TRBV5-1, the J call TRBJ2-7; 9 nucleotides align to TRBD1. This CDR3 is 16 amino acids long. Germline assignment: CDR1 SGHRS and CDR2 YFSETQ. Germline trimming cut 3 bases from V and 2 bases from J; bases unmatched to any gene: 9. CDR3 region: CASSSNPGTGPYEQYF. CDR3 bases: TGCGCCAGCAGCTCAAATCCCGGGACAGGGCCCTACGAGCAGTACTTC.

The V gene is TRBV13, the J gene TRBJ1-3; D unresolved. The V gene's germline CDR1 is PRHDT and CDR2 FYEKMQ (reference sequence). This CDR3 has 14 residues. V gave up 4 bases and J gave up 2 bases, with 9 bases separating them. The CDR3 DNA is TGTGCCAGCAGCTCGCAGAGGGCTGGAAACACCATATATTTT. Its translation: CASSSQRAGNTIYF.

This chain connects TRBV5-1 to TRBJ2-3; TRBD2 matches 10 bases. This CDR3 contains 16 residues. Losses at the gene ends were 2 bases for V and 2 bases for J; bases not matched to a gene: 5. CDR1 is SGHRS and CDR2 is YFSETQ in the germline V gene. This chain's CDR3 is CASSFPSGSNTDTQYF. In DNA form, the CDR3 reads TGCGCCAGCAGCTTTCCTAGCGGGAGTAACACAGATACGCAGTATTTT.

J is TRBJ1-1 and V is TRBV7-9, with D uncertain. Germline lookup yields CDR1 SEHNR and CDR2 FQNEAQ (reference sequence). Deletions cut 11 bases from V and 1 base from J, with 14 bases between. The CDR3 is 13 amino acids. The CDR3 DNA reads TGTGCCTCGACGGGGTACCAGAACACTGAAGCTTTCTTT. Its translation is CASTGYQNTEAFF. The variable domain in full, completed from reference TRBV7-9 and TRBJ1-1, reads DTGVSQNPRHKITKRGQNVTFRCDPISEHNRLYWYRQTLGQGPEFLTYFQNEAQLEKSRLLSDRFSAERPKGSFSTLEIQRTEQGDSAMYLCASTGYQNTEAFFGQGTRLTVV.

The gene calls are TRBV30 and TRBJ2-1; D possibly corresponds to TRBD2 (5 bases). This CDR3 has 11 residues. Germline loops: CDR1 GTSNPN, CDR2 SVGIG (reference sequence). Trimming stripped 3 bases from V and 10 bases from J, with 10 bases between. This CDR3 reads CAWSRGIEQFF. DNA of the CDR3: TGTGCCTGGAGCCGGGGAATAGAGCAGTTCTTC.

This chain links TRBV10-1 with TRBJ2-5, with a tentative D call TRBD2 (5 bases). The better agreement between TRBJ2-7 and the DNA end casts doubt on the J call. CDR1 is WNHNN and CDR2 is SYGVQD in the germline V gene (reference sequence). The CDR3 runs to 14 residues. The CDR3 here is CASSEGGARYEQYF. In DNA, the CDR3 is TGCGCCAGCAGTGAAGGAGGCGCGAGGTACGAGCAGTACTTC.